Listed here are 4 T cell receptor beta chains from one sample, sequenced in a study of CD8 T cells in Susac syndrome. The RNA, 0.5 to 1 ug, was put through reverse transcription using random hexamers. MiXCR was run by TCRdb on the immunoSEQ multiplex PCR reads, yielding one entry per CDR3 protein. The sample has around 170,000 distinct CDR3 sequences; 90% to 97% are singletons. The material sequenced was CD4+ T cells from PBMCs. The receptors here all came from a human donor with Susac syndrome.

V usage is TRBV29-1 and J usage is TRBJ2-2; D is unclear. The germline gives CDR1 SQVTM, CDR2 ANQGSEA. The CDR3 is made up of 12 amino acids. V lost 5 bases and J lost 5, with 9 bases in between. This chain's CDR3 is CSVRDRTGELFF. DNA for the CDR3: TGCAGCGTTCGCGATCGGACCGGGGAGCTGTTTTTT.

This chain uses TRBV12-3 or TRBV12-4 with TRBJ2-3; possibly TRBD2 for D (5 bases). V was cut by 7 bases and J by 9 bases, with 17 bases left in between. The CDR3 is made up of 13 amino acids. Written as DNA, the CDR3 is TGTGCCAGCACCGGGGAGTCCTGGGGAACGCAGTATTTT. This encodes CASTGESWGTQYF.

The chain has TRBV4-2 and TRBJ2-4; D call uncertain. The CDR3 extends over 15 amino acids. With 0 bases removed from V and 7 bases from J, the gap between germline ends came to 13 bases. Germline V gene lookup returns CDR1 LGHNA and CDR2 YNFKEQ. CDR3 region: CASSQDRQFKNIQYF. The CDR3 DNA follows: TGTGCCAGCAGCCAAGATCGGCAGTTCAAGAACATTCAGTACTTC.

The J gene is TRBJ1-1, the V gene TRBV30; no firm D call. V shed 4 bases and J shed 1 base, with 10 bases lying between them. The germline V gene encodes CDR1 GTSNPN and CDR2 SVGIG (reference sequence). This CDR3 has 13 amino acids. CDR3 in amino acids: CAWKDGQNTEAFF. DNA of the CDR3: TGTGCCTGGAAGGACGGGCAGAACACTGAAGCTTTCTTT.